The present T cell receptor beta chain was sequenced within a study of control samples from healthy donors and cancer patients. This CDR3 contains 14 residues. Deletions cut 8 bases from V and 0 bases from J, with 15 bases between. Germline lookup yields CDR1 SQVTM and CDR2 ANQGSEA. Profiled with immunoSEQ multiplex PCR; TCRdb holds only in-frame clones, not every one. The table has 99,000 or so clones, 83% seen once. Sequenced material: blood. The TCR originated in a woman in her fifties or sixties in good health. The chain carries TRBV29-1 and TRBJ2-3; D remains ambiguous. This chain's CDR3 is CSLLIGVSTDTQYF. The CDR3 DNA follows: TGCAGCCTTTTAATTGGGGTGAGCACAGATACGCAGTATTTT.